This T cell receptor beta chain derives from a study of shared T cell receptors in the human thymus. Measured with immunoSEQ multiplex PCR; TCRdb has only the in-frame clones, and not every one. The sample shows more than 550,000 clones, 70% to 90% of them seen only once. The V and J ends lost 2 bases and 4 bases, in that order; junction bases with no gene match: 7. The CDR3 covers 15 residues. CDR1 is MNHEY, CDR2 SVGAGI, per germline. This clone was detected only a few times. The same specimen was also included in a second study, on human thymus T cells. From that second work: Surgeons resected thymus tissue during corrective heart surgery. Among thymic and blood repertoires, usage of V and J genes appeared biased. In unrelated individuals, thymic repertoires overlapped highly, according to related research.

The TCR originated in a girl under three years old with a congenital heart defect. The V and J genes are TRBV6-5 and TRBJ1-1; 7 bases are a match to TRBD1. Sequencing input: thymocytes. Written as DNA, the CDR3 is TGTGCCAGCAGTTACCCTCGCCCAGGGGGCACTGAAGCTTTCTTT. Amino acids: CASSYPRPGGTEAFF.